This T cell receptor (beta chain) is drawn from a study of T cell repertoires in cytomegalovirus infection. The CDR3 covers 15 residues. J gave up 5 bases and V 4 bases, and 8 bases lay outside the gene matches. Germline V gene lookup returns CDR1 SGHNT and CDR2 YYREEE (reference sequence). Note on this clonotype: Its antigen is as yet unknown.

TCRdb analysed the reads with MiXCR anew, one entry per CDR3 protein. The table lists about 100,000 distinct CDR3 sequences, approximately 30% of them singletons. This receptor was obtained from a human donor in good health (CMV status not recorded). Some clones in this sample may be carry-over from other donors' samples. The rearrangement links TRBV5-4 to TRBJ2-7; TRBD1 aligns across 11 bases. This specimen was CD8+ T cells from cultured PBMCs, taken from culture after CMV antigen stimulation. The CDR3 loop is CASSLWDRGIDEQYF. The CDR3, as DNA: TGTGCCAGCAGCCTATGGGACAGGGGGATAGACGAGCAGTACTTC.